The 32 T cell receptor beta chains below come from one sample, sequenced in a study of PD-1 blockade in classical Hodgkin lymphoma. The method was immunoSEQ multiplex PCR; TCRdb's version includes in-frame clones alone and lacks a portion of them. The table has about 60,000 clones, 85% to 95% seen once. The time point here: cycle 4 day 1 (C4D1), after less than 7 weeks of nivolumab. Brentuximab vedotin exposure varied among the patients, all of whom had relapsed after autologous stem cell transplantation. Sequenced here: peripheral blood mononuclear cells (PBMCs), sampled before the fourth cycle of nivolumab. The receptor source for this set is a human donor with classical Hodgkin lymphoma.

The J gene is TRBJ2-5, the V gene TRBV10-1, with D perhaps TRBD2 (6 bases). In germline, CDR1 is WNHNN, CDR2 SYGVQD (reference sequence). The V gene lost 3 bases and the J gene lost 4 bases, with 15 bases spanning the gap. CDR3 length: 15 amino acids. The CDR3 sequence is CASSESSAATETQYF. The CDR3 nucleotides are TGCGCCAGCAGTGAATCTAGCGCGGCAACAGAGACCCAGTACTTC.

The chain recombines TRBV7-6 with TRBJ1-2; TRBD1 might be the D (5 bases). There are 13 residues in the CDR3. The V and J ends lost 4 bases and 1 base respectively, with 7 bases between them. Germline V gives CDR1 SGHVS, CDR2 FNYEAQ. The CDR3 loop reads CASSSGVNYGYTF. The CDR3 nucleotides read TGTGCCAGCAGCTCGGGGGTTAACTATGGCTACACCTTC. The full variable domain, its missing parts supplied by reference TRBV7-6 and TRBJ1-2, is GAGVSQSPRYKVTKRGQDVALRCDPISGHVSLYWYRQALGQGPEFLTYFNYEAQQDKSGLPNDRFSAERPEGSISTLTIQRTEQRDSAMYRCASSSGVNYGYTFGSGTRLTVV.

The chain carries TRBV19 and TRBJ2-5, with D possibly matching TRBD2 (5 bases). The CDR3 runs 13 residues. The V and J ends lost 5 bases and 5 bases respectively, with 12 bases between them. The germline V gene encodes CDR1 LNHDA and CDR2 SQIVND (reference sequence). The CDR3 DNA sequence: TGTGCCAGTAGTCCTCCGGGGTGGGAGACCCAGTACTTC. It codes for CASSPPGWETQYF.

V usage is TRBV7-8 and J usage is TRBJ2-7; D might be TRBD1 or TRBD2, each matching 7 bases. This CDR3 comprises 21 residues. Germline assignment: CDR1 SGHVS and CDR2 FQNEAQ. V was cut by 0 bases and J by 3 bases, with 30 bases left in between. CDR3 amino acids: CASSLASPRDSDGLVDYEQYF. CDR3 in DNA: TGTGCCAGCAGCTTAGCGTCCCCCCGGGACAGTGATGGACTAGTAGACTACGAGCAGTACTTC. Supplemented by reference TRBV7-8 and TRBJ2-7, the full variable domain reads GAGVSQSPRYKVAKRGQDVALRCDPISGHVSLFWYQQALGQGPEFLTYFQNEAQLDKSGLPSDRFFAERPEGSVSTLKIQRTQQEDSAVYLCASSLASPRDSDGLVDYEQYFGPGTRLTVT.

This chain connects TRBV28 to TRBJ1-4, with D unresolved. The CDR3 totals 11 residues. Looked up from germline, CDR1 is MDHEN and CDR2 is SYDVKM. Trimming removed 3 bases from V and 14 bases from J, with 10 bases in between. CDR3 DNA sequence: TGTGCCAGCAGTTTTTCACGATTGCTGTTTTTT. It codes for CASSFSRLLFF. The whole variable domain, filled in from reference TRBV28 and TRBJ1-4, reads DVKVTQSSRYLVKRTGEKVFLECVQDMDHENMFWYRQDPGLGLRLIYFSYDVKMKEKGDIPEGYSVSREKKERFSLILESASTNQTSMYLCASSFSRLLFFGSGTQLSVL.

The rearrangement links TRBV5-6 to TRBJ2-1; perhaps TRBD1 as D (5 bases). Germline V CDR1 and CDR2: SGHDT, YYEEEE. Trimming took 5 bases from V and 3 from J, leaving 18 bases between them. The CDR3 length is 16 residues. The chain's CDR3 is CASRLLVDSHYNEQFF. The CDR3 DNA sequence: TGTGCCAGCAGACTCCTGGTAGACAGCCACTACAATGAGCAGTTCTTC.

The CDR3 bases are TGCGCCAGCAGCCAGGGGACTAGCCAATCCTACAATGAGCAGTTCTTC. As protein: CASSQGTSQSYNEQFF. The J gene is TRBJ2-1, the V gene TRBV4-1; 9 nucleotides align to TRBD2. The CDR3 consists of 16 residues. Germline V gene lookup returns CDR1 MGHRA and CDR2 YSYEKL. V lost 3 bases and J lost 1; bases outside the gene matches: 4.

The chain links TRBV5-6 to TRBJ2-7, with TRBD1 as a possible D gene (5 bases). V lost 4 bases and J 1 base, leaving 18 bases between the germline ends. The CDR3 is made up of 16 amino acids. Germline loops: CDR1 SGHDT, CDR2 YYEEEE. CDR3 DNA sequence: TGTGCCAGCAGCGGCACCACAGGTGGGATATCCTACGAGCAGTACTTC. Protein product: CASSGTTGGISYEQYF.

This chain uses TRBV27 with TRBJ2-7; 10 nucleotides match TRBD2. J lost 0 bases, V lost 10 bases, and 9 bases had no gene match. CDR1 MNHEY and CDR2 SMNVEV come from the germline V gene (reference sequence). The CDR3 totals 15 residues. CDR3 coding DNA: TGTGCCACAAGGACTAGCGGTTCAAGCTCCTACGAGCAGTACTTC. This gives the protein CATRTSGSSSYEQYF.

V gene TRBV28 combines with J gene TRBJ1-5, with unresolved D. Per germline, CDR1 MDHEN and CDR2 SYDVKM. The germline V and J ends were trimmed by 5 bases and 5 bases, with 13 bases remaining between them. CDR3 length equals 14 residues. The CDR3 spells CASSLEVRYQPQHF. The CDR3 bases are TGTGCCAGCAGTCTAGAGGTGCGGTATCAGCCCCAGCATTTT.

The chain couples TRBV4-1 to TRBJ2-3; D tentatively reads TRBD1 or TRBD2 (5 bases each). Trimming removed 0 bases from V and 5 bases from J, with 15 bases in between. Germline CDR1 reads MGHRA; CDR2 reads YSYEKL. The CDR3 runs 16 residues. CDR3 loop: CASSQDSWERGDTQYF. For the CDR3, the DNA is TGCGCCAGCAGCCAAGATTCTTGGGAGAGGGGAGATACGCAGTATTTT.

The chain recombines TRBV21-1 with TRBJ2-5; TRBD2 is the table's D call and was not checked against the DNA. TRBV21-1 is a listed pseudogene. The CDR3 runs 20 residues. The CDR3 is CASSKSPPGLAGGYQETQYF. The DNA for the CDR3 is TGTGCCAGCAGCAAATCCCCCCCGGGACTAGCGGGGGGATACCAAGAGACCCAGTACTTC.

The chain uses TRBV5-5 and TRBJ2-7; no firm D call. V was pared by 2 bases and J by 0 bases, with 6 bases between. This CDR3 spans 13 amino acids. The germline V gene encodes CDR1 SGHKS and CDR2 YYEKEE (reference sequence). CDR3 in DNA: TGTGCCAGCAGCTTCTTACACTCCTACGAGCAGTACTTC. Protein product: CASSFLHSYEQYF.

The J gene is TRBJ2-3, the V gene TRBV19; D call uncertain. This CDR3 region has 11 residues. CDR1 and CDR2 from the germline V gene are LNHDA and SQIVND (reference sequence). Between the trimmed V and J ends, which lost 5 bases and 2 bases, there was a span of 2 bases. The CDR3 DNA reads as TGTGCCAGTAGTGACACAGATACGCAGTATTTT. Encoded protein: CASSDTDTQYF. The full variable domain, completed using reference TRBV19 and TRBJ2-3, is DGGITQSPKYLFRKEGQNVTLSCEQNLNHDAMYWYRQDPGQGLRLIYYSQIVNDFQKGDIAEGYSVSREKKESFPLTVTSAQKNPTAFYLCASSDTDTQYFGPGTRLTVL.

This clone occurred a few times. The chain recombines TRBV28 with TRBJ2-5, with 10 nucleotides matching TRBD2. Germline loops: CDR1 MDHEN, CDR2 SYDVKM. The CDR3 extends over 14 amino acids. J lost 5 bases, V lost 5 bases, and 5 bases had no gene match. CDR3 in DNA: TGTGCCAGCAGTAAGCCGGGACTAGCGGAGACCCAGTACTTC. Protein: CASSKPGLAETQYF.

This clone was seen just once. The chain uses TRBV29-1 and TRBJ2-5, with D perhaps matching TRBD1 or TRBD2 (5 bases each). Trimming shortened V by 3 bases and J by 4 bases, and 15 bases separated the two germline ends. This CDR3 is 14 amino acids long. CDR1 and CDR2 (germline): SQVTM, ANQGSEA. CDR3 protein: CSVELGTGGETQYF. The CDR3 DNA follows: TGCAGCGTTGAGCTGGGAACAGGAGGAGAGACCCAGTACTTC.

The chain's CDR3 is CASSAGHQTNEKLFF. CDR3 nucleotide sequence: TGCGCCAGCAGCGCGGGACATCAAACTAATGAAAAACTGTTTTTT. J is TRBJ1-4 and V is TRBV5-1, with TRBD1 as a possible D gene (6 bases). From germline, CDR1 is SGHRS and CDR2 YFSETQ. The CDR3 has 15 amino acids. The V end lost 4 bases, the J end lost 1 base, and 11 bases lay between the germline ends.

This chain's CDR3 is CASSMGTSYEQYF. The CDR3 DNA reads TGTGCCAGTAGTATGGGGACATCCTACGAGCAGTACTTC. This chain uses TRBV19 with TRBJ2-7, with a weak D call TRBD1 (6 bases). Germline V CDR1 and CDR2: LNHDA, SQIVND (reference sequence). The CDR3 runs to 13 residues. Trimming removed 3 bases from V and 1 base from J, with 7 bases in between.

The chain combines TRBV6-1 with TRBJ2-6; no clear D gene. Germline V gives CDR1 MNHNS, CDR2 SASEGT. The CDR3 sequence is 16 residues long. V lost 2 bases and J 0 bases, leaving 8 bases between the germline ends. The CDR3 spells CASSEWQTSGANVLTF. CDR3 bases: TGTGCCAGCAGTGAATGGCAGACCTCTGGGGCCAACGTCCTGACTTTC.

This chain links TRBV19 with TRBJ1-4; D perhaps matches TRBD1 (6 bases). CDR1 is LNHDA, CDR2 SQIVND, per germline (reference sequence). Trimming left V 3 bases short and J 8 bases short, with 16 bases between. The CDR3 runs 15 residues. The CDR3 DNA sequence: TGTGCCAGTAGTATCTACAGGGTCCCTTTCGAAAAACTGTTTTTT. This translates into CASSIYRVPFEKLFF.

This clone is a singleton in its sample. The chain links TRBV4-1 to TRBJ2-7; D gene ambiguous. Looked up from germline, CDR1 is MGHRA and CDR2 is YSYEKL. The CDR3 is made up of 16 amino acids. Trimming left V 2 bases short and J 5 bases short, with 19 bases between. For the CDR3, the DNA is TGCGCCAGCAGCCAAAGGCTCGATGGGATAAATCACGAGCAGTACTTC. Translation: CASSQRLDGINHEQYF.

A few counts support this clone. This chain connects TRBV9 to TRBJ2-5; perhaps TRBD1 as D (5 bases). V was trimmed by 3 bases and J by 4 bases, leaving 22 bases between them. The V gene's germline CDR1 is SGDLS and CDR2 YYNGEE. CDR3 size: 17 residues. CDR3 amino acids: CASSETFRMTDGETQYF. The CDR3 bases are TGTGCCAGCAGCGAAACCTTCCGAATGACAGATGGAGAGACCCAGTACTTC.

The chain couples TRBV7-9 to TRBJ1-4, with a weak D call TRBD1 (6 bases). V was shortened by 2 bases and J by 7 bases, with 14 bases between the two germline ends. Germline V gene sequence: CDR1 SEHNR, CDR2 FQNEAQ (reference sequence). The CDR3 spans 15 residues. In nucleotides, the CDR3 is TGTGCCAGCAGCTTAAAGGGGGGGAGCGGTGAAAAACTGTTTTTT. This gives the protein CASSLKGGSGEKLFF. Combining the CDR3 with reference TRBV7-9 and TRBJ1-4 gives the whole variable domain DTGVSQNPRHKITKRGQNVTFRCDPISEHNRLYWYRQTLGQGPEFLTYFQNEAQLEKSRLLSDRFSAERPKGSFSTLEIQRTEQGDSAMYLCASSLKGGSGEKLFFGSGTQLSVL.

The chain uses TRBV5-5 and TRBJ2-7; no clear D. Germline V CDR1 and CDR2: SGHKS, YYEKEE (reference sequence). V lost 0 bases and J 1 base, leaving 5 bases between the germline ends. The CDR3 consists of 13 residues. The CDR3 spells CASSLAPSYEQYF. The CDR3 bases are TGTGCCAGCAGCTTGGCACCGTCCTACGAGCAGTACTTC.

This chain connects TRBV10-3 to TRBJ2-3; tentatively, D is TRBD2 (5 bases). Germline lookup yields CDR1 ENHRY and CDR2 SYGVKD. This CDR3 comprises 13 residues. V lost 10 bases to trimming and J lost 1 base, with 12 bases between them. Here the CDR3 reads CATYGGGTDTQYF. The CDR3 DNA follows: TGTGCCACCTACGGAGGCGGCACAGATACGCAGTATTTT.

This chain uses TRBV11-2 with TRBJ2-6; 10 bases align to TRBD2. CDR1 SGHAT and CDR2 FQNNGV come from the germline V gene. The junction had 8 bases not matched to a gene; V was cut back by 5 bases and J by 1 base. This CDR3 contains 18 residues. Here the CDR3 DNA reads TGTGCCAGCAGCGACGGGGGTAGCGGGAGGTCTGGGGCCAACGTCCTGACTTTC. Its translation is CASSDGGSGRSGANVLTF.

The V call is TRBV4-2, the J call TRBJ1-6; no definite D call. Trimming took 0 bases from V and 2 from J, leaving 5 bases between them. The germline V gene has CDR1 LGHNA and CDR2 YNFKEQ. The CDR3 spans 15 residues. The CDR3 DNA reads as TGTGCCAGCAGCCAAGAGGGCCCCTATAATTCACCCCTCCACTTT. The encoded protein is CASSQEGPYNSPLHF.

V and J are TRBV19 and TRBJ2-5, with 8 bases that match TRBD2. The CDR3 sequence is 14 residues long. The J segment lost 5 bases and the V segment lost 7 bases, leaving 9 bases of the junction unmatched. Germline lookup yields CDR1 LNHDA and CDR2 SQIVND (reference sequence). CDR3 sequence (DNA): TGTGCCAGTAAACCGGGAGGGCCTCTTGAGACCCAGTACTTC. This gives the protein CASKPGGPLETQYF.

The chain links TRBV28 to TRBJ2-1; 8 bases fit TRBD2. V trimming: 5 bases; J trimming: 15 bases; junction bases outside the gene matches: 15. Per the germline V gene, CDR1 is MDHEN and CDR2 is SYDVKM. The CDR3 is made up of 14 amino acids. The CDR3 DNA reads TGTGCCAGCAGTCCCCCCGGCGGGGGGCCCCGTTTGTTCTTC. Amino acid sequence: CASSPPGGGPRLFF.

The CDR3 region has the DNA TGTGCCAGCAGTTCCCCCGGGACAGGGGAGTTCTACGAGCAGTACTTC. This translates into CASSSPGTGEFYEQYF. This rearrangement joins TRBV27 to TRBJ2-7, with 10 bases matching TRBD1. Germline V lookup: CDR1 MNHEY, CDR2 SMNVEV (reference sequence). This CDR3 comprises 16 residues. The V gene end was trimmed by 4 bases and the J gene end by 3 bases; junction bases not matched to a gene: 9.

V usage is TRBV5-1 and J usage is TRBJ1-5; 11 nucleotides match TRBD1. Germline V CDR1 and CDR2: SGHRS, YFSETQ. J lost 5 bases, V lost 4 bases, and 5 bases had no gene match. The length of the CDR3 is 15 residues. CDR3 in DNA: TGCGCCAGCAGCCCGGGACAGGGGGGTTATCAGCCCCAGCATTTT. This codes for CASSPGQGGYQPQHF.

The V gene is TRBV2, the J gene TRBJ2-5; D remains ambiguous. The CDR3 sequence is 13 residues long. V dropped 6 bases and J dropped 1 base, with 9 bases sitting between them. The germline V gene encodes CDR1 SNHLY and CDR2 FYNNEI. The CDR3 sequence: CASRPWTQETQYF. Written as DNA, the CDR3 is TGTGCCAGCAGGCCCTGGACCCAAGAGACCCAGTACTTC.